These 21 T cell receptor beta chains share one sample of origin, sequenced in a study of blood T cells in healthy people across ages. Primers used in a second PCR of about 6 to 11 cycles were a sample-barcoded 5' primer and a J-beta primer mix. Each CDR3 protein is one row after TCRdb ran MiXCR on the 5' RACE reads. This table holds fewer than 900,000 distinct CDR3 sequences, under 40% found once. Sequences were obtained from blood. The receptors were gathered from a man aged 18 to 35 in good health.

This clonotype has a single count. The chain employs TRBV3-1 and TRBJ1-2; D is unresolved. Trimming stripped 4 bases from V and 7 bases from J, with 13 bases between. The CDR3 length is 13 residues. The germline V gene has CDR1 LGHDT and CDR2 YNNKEL (reference sequence). The CDR3 DNA sequence: TGTGCCAGCAGCCCCCGGGCTCCAGGTGGCTACACCTTC. This gives the protein CASSPRAPGGYTF.

Of note for this clonotype: At one end the junction does not follow the germline gene, possibly because of a read error. The J gene is TRBJ1-4, the V gene TRBV12-3 or TRBV12-4; tentatively, D is TRBD1 (5 bases). The CDR3 extends over 15 amino acids. The CDR3 spells CASSLGRGGNEELFF. The CDR3 DNA follows: TGTGCCAGCAGTTTAGGGAGGGGAGGGAATGAAGAACTGTTTTTT.

There are many counts of this clonotype. As DNA, the CDR3 is TGCGCCAGCAGCCACGCGACAGGCGCTGAGGCGTTCACAGATACGCAGTATTTT. Translating gives CASSHATGAEAFTDTQYF. This chain links TRBV4-3 with TRBJ2-3; D perhaps matches TRBD1 (6 bases). V lost 3 bases, J lost 2 bases, and 21 bases lay in between. CDR3 length equals 18 residues. Looked up from germline, CDR1 is LGHNA and CDR2 is YSLEER.

This clonotype was detected only a few times. This chain joins TRBV7-9 and TRBJ2-3, with TRBD1 identical over 7 bases. The CDR3 has 16 amino acids. Germline trimming cut 1 base from V and 2 bases from J; bases unmatched to any gene: 6. Germline values: CDR1 SEHNR, CDR2 FQNEAQ (reference sequence). CDR3 DNA: TGTGCCAGCAGCTTAGAAAGGGGACAGCCCACAGATACGCAGTATTTT. It encodes CASSLERGQPTDTQYF.

CDR3 region: CASSLGGQSSTDTQYF. In nucleotides, the CDR3 is TGTGCCAGCAGCTTGGGGGGACAGTCTAGCACAGATACGCAGTATTTT. V and J are TRBV5-5 and TRBJ2-3; 7 bases agree with TRBD1. Germline CDR1 is SGHKS and CDR2 is YYEKEE (reference sequence). Trimming removed 0 bases from V and 0 bases from J; junction bases left unmatched: 4. CDR3 length: 16 residues. Full variable domain (missing parts from reference TRBV5-5 and TRBJ2-3): DAGVTQSPTHLIKTRGQQVTLRCSPISGHKSVSWYQQVLGQGPQFIFQYYEKEERGRGNFPDRFSARQFPNYSSELNVNALLLGDSALYLCASSLGGQSSTDTQYFGPGTRLTVL.

This clonotype was detected ten times or more. This chain joins TRBV7-6 and TRBJ2-3, with 13 bases fitting TRBD2. CDR3 length: 16 amino acids. Germline CDR1 SGHVS, CDR2 FNYEAQ. J was trimmed by 5 bases and V by 4 bases; bases with no gene match: 6. CDR3 in DNA: TGTGCCAGCAGCTCCCGACTAGCGGGGGGAGAAGATACGCAGTATTTT. It is translated as CASSSRLAGGEDTQYF.

This clonotype has a handful of counts. This chain connects TRBV27 to TRBJ2-5; 9 nucleotides match TRBD2. The J segment lost 1 base and the V segment lost 4 bases, leaving 4 bases of the junction unmatched. The CDR3 consists of 15 residues. Per germline, CDR1 MNHEY and CDR2 SMNVEV (reference sequence). DNA for the CDR3: TGTGCCAGCAGTTCAGCGGGGGGATTCCAAGAGACCCAGTACTTC. Protein sequence: CASSSAGGFQETQYF.

V is TRBV18 and J is TRBJ1-5; D gene ambiguous. This CDR3 is built from 14 residues. Deletions cut 3 bases from V and 3 bases from J, with 9 bases between. The germline V gene encodes CDR1 KGHSH and CDR2 LQKENI. The CDR3 nucleotides are TGTGCCAGCTCACCTGCCGGGCCCAATCAGCCCCAGCATTTT. Encoded protein: CASSPAGPNQPQHF.

The chain has TRBV3-1 and TRBJ1-1; no clear D. V lost 5 bases to trimming and J lost 0 bases, with 7 bases between them. This CDR3 comprises 13 residues. The germline V gene encodes CDR1 LGHDT and CDR2 YNNKEL (reference sequence). CDR3 bases: TGTGCCAGCAGCGGGCTGGTGAACACTGAAGCTTTCTTT. This sequence encodes CASSGLVNTEAFF.

This clonotype has a handful of counts. The rearrangement uses TRBV7-2 and TRBJ1-2, with D unclear. Per germline, CDR1 SGHTA and CDR2 FQGNSA. This CDR3 is built from 15 residues. Trimming shortened V by 2 bases and J by 1 base, and 11 bases separated the two germline ends. The CDR3 coding sequence is TGTGCCAGCAGCTTAAGGCCAGTCAGTAACTATGGCTACACCTTC. Encoded protein: CASSLRPVSNYGYTF.

This clonotype was detected a few times. The chain couples TRBV6-5 to TRBJ1-1, with D perhaps TRBD1 (5 bases). V was cut by 8 bases and J by 3 bases, with 16 bases left in between. This CDR3 contains 14 residues. From germline, CDR1 is MNHEY and CDR2 SVGAGI. This CDR3 is CASRVEGKDTEAFF. CDR3 DNA sequence: TGTGCCAGCCGTGTCGAGGGGAAGGACACTGAAGCTTTCTTT.

The chain joins TRBV12-3 or TRBV12-4 to TRBJ2-1; 10 nucleotides agree with TRBD1. This CDR3 contains 15 residues. J lost 13 bases, V lost 3 bases, and 12 bases had no gene match. CDR3 sequence (DNA): TGTGCCAGCAGTTTCAACGGGGGGACAGGGGAGACCCAGTTCTTC. Translating gives CASSFNGGTGETQFF.

The chain has TRBV20-1 and TRBJ2-5; D perhaps matches TRBD1 (6 bases). Looked up from germline, CDR1 is DFQATT and CDR2 is SNEGSKA (reference sequence). V was trimmed by 5 bases and J by 11 bases, leaving 30 bases between them. This CDR3 has 16 residues. The CDR3 DNA is TGCAGTGCTCCCCAAAGGCCGGGACACCATCCCAATGAGCAGTACTTC. Encoded protein: CSAPQRPGHHPNEQYF.

The table lists this clonotype with a few counts. The CDR3 DNA reads TGTGCCAGCAGTGGGATAGCCCACTACGAGCAGTACTTC. This gives the protein CASSGIAHYEQYF. The chain links TRBV2 to TRBJ2-7; D uncertain. V was trimmed by 4 bases and J by 3 bases, leaving 10 bases between them. The CDR3 is made up of 13 amino acids. Per germline, CDR1 SNHLY and CDR2 FYNNEI.

A note on this clonotype: This may stem from a read error, because a much larger clone lies one nucleotide away. The chain is built from TRBV12-3 or TRBV12-4 and TRBJ2-3; TRBD2 matches at 10 bases. The CDR3 consists of 16 residues. V gave up 5 bases and J gave up 2 bases; unmatched junction bases: 7. The CDR3 bases are TGTGCCAGCAGTCTTGGAAGCGGGGGGGACACAGATACGCAGTATTTT. Translation: CASSLGSGGDTDTQYF.

V usage is TRBV4-1 and J usage is TRBJ2-1, with 11 nucleotides matching TRBD2. The DNA end favors TRBJ2-7, so the J call may be wrong. This CDR3 region has 15 residues. The germline V gene encodes CDR1 MGHRA and CDR2 YSYEKL. CDR3 sequence reads: CASSSSGGWGNEQYF. The CDR3, as DNA: TGCGCCAGCAGTTCTAGCGGGGGGTGGGGGAATGAGCAGTACTTC.

J is TRBJ2-3 and V is TRBV5-5; TRBD1 agrees at 7 bases. Germline V gene sequence: CDR1 SGHKS, CDR2 YYEKEE (reference sequence). The V gene end was trimmed by 3 bases and the J gene end by 3 bases; junction bases not matched to a gene: 10. The CDR3 totals 16 residues. The CDR3 DNA sequence: TGTGCCAGCAGCTCCCACAGGGGAAGGTCAACAGATACGCAGTATTTT. This sequence encodes CASSSHRGRSTDTQYF.

In its sample, this clonotype was seen once. The chain carries TRBV28 and TRBJ1-2, with TRBD1 identical over 10 bases. Germline V gene data show CDR1 as MDHEN and CDR2 as SYDVKM. The CDR3 sequence is 15 residues long. V lost 6 bases and J lost 4; bases outside the gene matches: 8. CDR3 in amino acids: CASRDRDRGTYGYTF. The CDR3 DNA follows: TGTGCCAGCAGAGACCGGGACAGGGGAACCTATGGCTACACCTTC.

In nucleotides, the CDR3 is TGTGCCAGCAGTCCTCCCCTGGGCAGGGAAAACTACGAGCAGTACTTC. It yields the protein CASSPPLGRENYEQYF. This chain links TRBV27 with TRBJ2-7; D is perhaps TRBD1 (5 bases). The CDR3 loop spans 16 amino acids. Looked up from germline, CDR1 is MNHEY and CDR2 is SMNVEV (reference sequence). Trimming stripped 5 bases from V and 3 bases from J, with 20 bases between.

This clonotype was seen many times. This chain uses TRBV4-3 with TRBJ1-5; tentative D call: TRBD1 (5 bases). There are 16 residues in the CDR3. V was trimmed by 1 base and J by 5 bases, leaving 15 bases between them. The germline V gene encodes CDR1 LGHNA and CDR2 YSLEER. The CDR3 reads CASSQVAWDGHQPQHF. The CDR3 DNA reads as TGCGCCAGCAGCCAAGTTGCCTGGGACGGCCATCAGCCCCAGCATTTT.

This clonotype showed up just a few times. The gene calls are TRBV10-3 and TRBJ2-3; D is unresolved. The CDR3 contains 13 residues. The germline gives CDR1 ENHRY, CDR2 SYGVKD. V gave up 9 bases and J gave up 0 bases, with 10 bases separating them. The CDR3 here is CAIGPRSTDTQYF. The CDR3 nucleotides read TGTGCCATTGGCCCGAGAAGCACAGATACGCAGTATTTT.